The rows below give T cell receptor beta chains drawn from one sample of a study of blood T cell repertoires in COVID-19. Sequencing was performed with immunoSEQ multiplex PCR; in TCRdb, only in-frame clones are kept and a portion is missing. The table has roughly 100,000 clones, 85% to 95% seen once. Sequencing was done on a sample of peripheral blood. Receptors were obtained from a woman between 45 and 60 years old in a cohort sampled during active COVID-19. The CDR3 runs from the conserved cysteine through the conserved F or W. D genes are given only for firm matches. Clone sizes are given selectively: once, few, many, or a class where the clone is expanded.

J: TRBJ1-5
D: NA
V: TRBV19
size: NA
DNA: TGTGCCAGTAGAGACAGCTATAGCAATCAGCCCCAGCATTTT
CDR3: CASRDSYSNQPQHF

J: TRBJ2-7
D: TRBD1
V: TRBV7-3
size: few
DNA: TGTGCCAGCAGCTTAACACCGGGACAGGGGGTTGCGCAGTACTTC
CDR3: CASSLTPGQGVAQYF

J: TRBJ2-2
D: TRBD1
V: TRBV27
size: NA
DNA: TGTGCCAGCAGTTTAAAATCACGGACAGGGGGCGGCACCGGGGAGCTGTTTTTT
CDR3: CASSLKSRTGGGTGELFF

J: TRBJ2-5
D: TRBD2
V: TRBV24-1
size: NA
DNA: TGTGCCACCAGTGATTACTCTAGCGGCCAAGAGACCCAGTACTTC
CDR3: CATSDYSSGQETQYF

J: TRBJ2-5
D: NA
V: TRBV18
size: NA
DNA: TGTGCCAGCTCACTCGGGAACCAAGAGACCCAGTACTTC
CDR3: CASSLGNQETQYF

J: TRBJ2-7
D: NA
V: TRBV5-1
size: once
DNA: TGCGCCAGCAGCTTGGGAGGTCAGGAGCGGGACGAGCAGTACTTC
CDR3: CASSLGGQERDEQYF

J: TRBJ2-7
D: TRBD2
V: TRBV18
size: NA
DNA: TGTGCCAGCTCACCAAGCGAGGTAGCGGGCTCCTACGAGCAGTACTTC
CDR3: CASSPSEVAGSYEQYF

J: TRBJ1-5
D: NA
V: TRBV27
size: NA
DNA: TGTGCCAGCAGTTCCCGAGGGTCTCCCGTTTATAGCAATCAGCCCCAGCATTTT
CDR3: CASSSRGSPVYSNQPQHF

J: TRBJ2-3
D: TRBD2
V: TRBV3-1/TRBV3-2
size: NA
DNA: TGTGCCAGCAGCCAAATAGCGGGAGTTTTAGCAGATACGCAGTATTTT
CDR3: CASSQIAGVLADTQYF

J: TRBJ1-5
D: TRBD1
V: TRBV6-5
size: NA
DNA: TGTGCCAGCAGTCCGGGACAGAATAGCAATCAGCCCCAGCATTTT
CDR3: CASSPGQNSNQPQHF

J: TRBJ1-2
D: TRBD1
V: TRBV7-8
size: NA
DNA: TGTGCCAGCAGCTTAGGGACAGGGGGAACGGGTGGCTACACCTTC
CDR3: CASSLGTGGTGGYTF

J: TRBJ1-6
D: TRBD1
V: TRBV10-3
size: NA
DNA: TGTGCCATCAGTACAGGGGGCTCGAATTCACCCCTCCACTTT
CDR3: CAISTGGSNSPLHF

J: TRBJ2-3
D: TRBD1
V: TRBV7-8
size: once
DNA: TGTGCCAGCAGCCCCCGACAGGGCGTGTATGCAGATACGCAGTATTTT
CDR3: CASSPRQGVYADTQYF

J: TRBJ2-3
D: TRBD1
V: TRBV29-1
size: NA
DNA: TGCAGCGGGGACAGGCCGTTGGGGGATACGCAGTATTTT
CDR3: CSGDRPLGDTQYF

J: TRBJ2-1
D: TRBD2
V: TRBV6-4
size: many
DNA: TGTGCCAGCAGTGATGGCGGGGAGGGCAATGAGCAGTTCTTC
CDR3: CASSDGGEGNEQFF

J: TRBJ1-1
D: NA
V: TRBV5-1
size: NA
DNA: TGCGCCAGCAGCGTGGACGGGAACACTGAAGCTTTCTTT
CDR3: CASSVDGNTEAFF

J: TRBJ2-1
D: TRBD2
V: TRBV19
size: NA
DNA: TGTGCCAGTACCCCAGCGGGAGAGACTTCCTACAATGAGCAGTTCTTC
CDR3: CASTPAGETSYNEQFF

J: TRBJ2-3
D: NA
V: TRBV29-1
size: once
DNA: TGCAGCGTTGCTTGGGACTCTCCAGATACGCAGTATTTT
CDR3: CSVAWDSPDTQYF

J: TRBJ2-1
D: TRBD1
V: TRBV28
size: NA
DNA: TGTGCCACGGGACAGTTCTCAAATGAGCAGTTCTTC
CDR3: CATGQFSNEQFF

J: TRBJ2-1
D: TRBD2
V: TRBV7-9
size: NA
DNA: TGTGCCAGCAGCCTTAGCGGGGGGCTTAACTACAATGAGCAGTTCTTC
CDR3: CASSLSGGLNYNEQFF

J: TRBJ1-1
D: TRBD1
V: TRBV7-8
size: NA
DNA: TGTGCCAGCAGCTTCTACAGGGGGCCTAGGACTGAAGCTTTCTTT
CDR3: CASSFYRGPRTEAFF

J: TRBJ2-2
D: TRBD2
V: TRBV4-1
size: NA
DNA: TGCGCCAGCAGCCTCGGACTAGCGGGAGCGTTGAGGGGGACCGGGGAGCTGTTTTTT
CDR3: CASSLGLAGALRGTGELFF